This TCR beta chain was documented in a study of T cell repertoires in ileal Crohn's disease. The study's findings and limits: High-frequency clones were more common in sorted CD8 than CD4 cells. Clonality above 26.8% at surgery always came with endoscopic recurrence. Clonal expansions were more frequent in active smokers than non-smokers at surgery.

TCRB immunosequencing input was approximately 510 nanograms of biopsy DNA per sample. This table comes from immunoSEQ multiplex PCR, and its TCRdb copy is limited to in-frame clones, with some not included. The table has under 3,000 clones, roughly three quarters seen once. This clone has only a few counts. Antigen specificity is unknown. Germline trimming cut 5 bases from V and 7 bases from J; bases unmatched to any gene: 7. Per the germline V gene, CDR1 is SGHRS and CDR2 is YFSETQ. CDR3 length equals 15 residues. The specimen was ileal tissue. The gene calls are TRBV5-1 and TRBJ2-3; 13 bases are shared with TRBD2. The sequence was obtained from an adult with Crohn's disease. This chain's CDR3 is CASRRTSGSENTQYF. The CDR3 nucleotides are TGCGCCAGCAGGCGGACTAGCGGGAGCGAAAATACGCAGTATTTT.